The sequence of this T cell receptor beta chain was determined in a study of blood T cell repertoires in COVID-19. The wider study: T cells, B-cell-depleted T cells, or PBMCs provided the cDNA or gDNA that served as material.

The assay was immunoSEQ multiplex PCR, and TCRdb's table has in-frame clones only and misses some. The table records roughly 250,000 clones, 75% to 90% of them present only once. Germline values: CDR1 SEHNR, CDR2 FQNEAQ (reference sequence). Trimming took 4 bases from V and 5 from J, leaving 11 bases between them. CDR3 length: 13 amino acids. This sequence originates from a woman in her 30s with acute COVID-19. The chain has TRBV7-9 and TRBJ1-2; unclear D gene. Sequenced sample: PBMCs or T cells enriched from blood (not recorded which). As DNA, the CDR3 is TGTGCCAGCAGCTCTGAGTCCTTATATGGCTACACCTTC. Amino acid sequence: CASSSESLYGYTF.